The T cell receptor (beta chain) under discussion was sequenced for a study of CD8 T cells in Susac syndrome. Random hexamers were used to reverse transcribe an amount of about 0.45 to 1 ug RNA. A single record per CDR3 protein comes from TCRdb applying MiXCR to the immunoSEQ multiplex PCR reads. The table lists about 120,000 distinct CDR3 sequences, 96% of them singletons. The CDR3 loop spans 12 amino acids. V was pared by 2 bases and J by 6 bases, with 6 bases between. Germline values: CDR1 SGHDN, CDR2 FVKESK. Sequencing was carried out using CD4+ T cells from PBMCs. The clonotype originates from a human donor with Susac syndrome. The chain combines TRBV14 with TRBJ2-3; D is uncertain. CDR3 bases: TGTGCCAGCAGCCAATCCTCCGATACGCAGTATTTT. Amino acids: CASSQSSDTQYF.